This is a list of T cell receptor beta chains from one sample in a study of blood T cell repertoires in COVID-19. Assay used: immunoSEQ multiplex PCR; TCRdb lists only in-frame clones, some missing. The sample shows about 330,000 clones, 80% to 90% of them seen only once. The sample was PBMCs or T cells enriched from blood (not recorded which). The receptors here all came from a man aged 30-40 years who had recovered from COVID-19. The CDR3 runs from the conserved cysteine through the conserved F or W. D genes are given only for firm matches. Rows give clone size only sometimes, using once, few, many, or a class for an expanded clone.

. . TRBJ1-5 TRBV6-5 CASRTGSGSNQPQHF TGTGCCAGCAGAACAGGGTCAGGAAGCAATCAGCCCCAGCATTTT
once . TRBJ2-5 TRBV5-1 CASNFRGYQETQYF TGCGCCAGCAATTTCAGGGGTTACCAAGAGACCCAGTACTTC
. TRBD2 TRBJ2-1 TRBV28 CASSLDLAGFGKEQFF TGTGCCAGCAGTCTGGACCTAGCGGGGTTTGGAAAAGAGCAGTTCTTC
. . TRBJ1-1 TRBV5-6 CASSLKGQAFF TGTGCCAGCAGCTTAAAGGGGCAAGCTTTCTTT
. TRBD1 TRBJ1-1 TRBV19 CASSTAPGQGANTEAFF TGTGCCAGTAGTACGGCACCGGGACAGGGGGCAAACACTGAAGCTTTCTTT
. TRBD1 TRBJ1-2 TRBV28 CAGGLQGNYGYTF TGTGCCGGCGGGCTACAGGGGAACTATGGCTACACCTTC
. . TRBJ1-1 TRBV19 CASRTIHLGGGTEAFF TGTGCCAGTAGGACAATACACCTCGGGGGGGGGACCGAAGCTTTCTTT
. TRBD1 TRBJ1-6 TRBV5-1 CASSLQGGHNSPLHF TGCGCCAGCAGCTTACAGGGGGGGCATAATTCACCCCTCCACTTT
. . TRBJ1-4 TRBV7-8 CASSLAVGGTNEKLFF TGTGCCAGCAGCTTAGCGGTAGGGGGAACTAATGAAAAACTGTTTTTT
. TRBD1 TRBJ1-1 TRBV27 CASSPDRGEAFF TGTGCCAGCAGTCCCGACAGGGGTGAAGCTTTCTTT
. TRBD2 TRBJ2-3 TRBV20-1 CSASPLAGGRGDTQYF TGCAGTGCTAGTCCACTAGCGGGGGGCCGGGGAGATACGCAGTATTTT
. TRBD1 TRBJ2-7 TRBV6-2/TRBV6-3 CASSWGGTGSYEQYF TGTGCCAGCAGTTGGGGCGGGACAGGTTCCTACGAGCAGTACTTC
. . TRBJ1-3 TRBV2 CASSAQGIDGNTIYF TGTGCCAGCAGTGCACAGGGTATTGATGGAAACACCATATATTTT
once TRBD2 TRBJ2-5 TRBV7-2 CASSLVPGGVQETQYF TGTGCCAGCAGCTTAGTACCGGGGGGGGTCCAAGAGACCCAGTACTTC
once TRBD2 TRBJ2-7 TRBV19 CATQGGSVRGSYEQYF TGTGCCACCCAGGGAGGGTCGGTTCGTGGGTCCTACGAGCAGTACTTC
. TRBD2 TRBJ2-1 TRBV7-9 CASSLASGVYNEQFF TGTGCCAGCAGCTTAGCTAGCGGGGTTTACAATGAGCAGTTCTTC
. . TRBJ1-6 TRBV5-1 CASSFGQPDNSPLHF TGCGCCAGCAGCTTTGGACAGCCTGATAATTCACCCCTCCACTTT